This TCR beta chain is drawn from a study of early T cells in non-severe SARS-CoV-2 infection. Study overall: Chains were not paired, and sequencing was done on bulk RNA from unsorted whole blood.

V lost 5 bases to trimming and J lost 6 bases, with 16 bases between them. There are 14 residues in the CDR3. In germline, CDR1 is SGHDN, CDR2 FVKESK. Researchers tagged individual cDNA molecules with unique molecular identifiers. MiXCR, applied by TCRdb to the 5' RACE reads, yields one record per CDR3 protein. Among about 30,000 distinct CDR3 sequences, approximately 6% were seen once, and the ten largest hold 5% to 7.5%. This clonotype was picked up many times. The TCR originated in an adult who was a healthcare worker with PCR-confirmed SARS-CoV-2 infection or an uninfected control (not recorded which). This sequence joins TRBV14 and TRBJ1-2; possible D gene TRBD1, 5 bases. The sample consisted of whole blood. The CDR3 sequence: CASSITGAFHGYTF. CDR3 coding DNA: TGTGCCAGCAGCATCACAGGCGCTTTCCATGGCTACACCTTC.